The 25 T cell receptor beta chains below were found in one sample sequenced in a study of vaccination and CD4 T cells after COVID-19. No antigen is known for these receptors. Regarding treatment: roughly ten-day PBMC culture with coronavirus spike peptide pools or control peptides (ViraFEST assay). According to the study, CD4+ T cells from the unexposed donor were gathered ahead of the COVID-19 pandemic (2011-2018). The Oncomine TCR Beta short-read assay was applied to DNA of cultured CD4+ T cells. Using the QIAamp micro DNA kit, genomic DNA was extracted from the CD4+ T cells that had been cultured. Using its own MiXCR run on the PCR reads, TCRdb lists one record per CDR3 protein. The sample has approximately 10,000 distinct CDR3 sequences, about 39% seen once. Sequencing was done on a sample of CD4+ T cells from blood, cultured in vitro. These receptors all stem from a human donor in good health.

This clonotype has a handful of counts. The V call is TRBV6-1, the J call TRBJ1-3; D remains ambiguous. The CDR3 contains 16 residues. Germline values: CDR1 MNHNS, CDR2 SASEGT. The V and J ends lost 7 bases and 0 bases respectively, with 16 bases between them. CDR3 nucleotides: TGTGCCAGCACCCTCACGTGGGGAAGCTCTGGAAACACCATATATTTT. Its translation: CASTLTWGSSGNTIYF.

The chain's CDR3 is CASRKIAATGTDTQYF. Here the CDR3 DNA reads TGTGCCAGCCGAAAAATTGCCGCAACAGGAACAGATACGCAGTATTTT. The J gene is TRBJ2-3, the V gene TRBV11-2, with D possibly TRBD1 on 5 matching bases. CDR1 and CDR2 from the germline V gene are SGHAT and FQNNGV. Deletions cut 8 bases from V and 3 bases from J, with 21 bases between. CDR3 size: 16 residues.

V and J are TRBV7-2 and TRBJ2-7; 7 bases are a match to TRBD1. With 5 bases clipped from V and 3 bases from J, the junction kept 7 bases outside the gene matches. Germline CDR1 is SGHTA and CDR2 is FQGNSA. The CDR3 consists of 14 residues. CDR3 sequence (DNA): TGTGCCAGCAGCCCCAGGACAGGCAGCTACGAGCAGTACTTC. Encoded protein: CASSPRTGSYEQYF.

The J gene is TRBJ2-2, the V gene TRBV28; maybe TRBD2 (7 bases). V was cut by 6 bases and J by 6 bases, with 17 bases left in between. Germline V gives CDR1 MDHEN, CDR2 SYDVKM. The CDR3 runs to 15 residues. The CDR3 region is CASSLIRGGAGELFF. In DNA, the CDR3 is TGTGCCAGCAGCCTCATCAGGGGAGGGGCCGGGGAGCTGTTTTTT. Drawing the rest from reference TRBV28 and TRBJ2-2, the complete variable domain is DVKVTQSSRYLVKRTGEKVFLECVQDMDHENMFWYRQDPGLGLRLIYFSYDVKMKEKGDIPEGYSVSREKKERFSLILESASTNQTSMYLCASSLIRGGAGELFFGEGSRLTVL.

In this sample, this clonotype turned up a few times. This chain uses TRBV28 with TRBJ1-1; 9 positions agree with TRBD1. The germline CDR1 and CDR2 sequences are MDHEN and SYDVKM. The V and J ends lost 5 bases and 11 bases, in that order; junction bases with no gene match: 9. The CDR3 length is 13 residues. CDR3 DNA: TGTGCCAGCAGTCAACTACAGGGGGCGGCTGCTTTCTTT. Its translation: CASSQLQGAAAFF.

This chain links TRBV7-3 with TRBJ2-7, with D possibly being TRBD1 or TRBD2 (6 bases each). The germline CDR1 and CDR2 sequences are SGHTA and FQGTGA. Trimming pared 2 bases from V and 7 bases from J, leaving 24 bases between. This CDR3 contains 17 residues. CDR3 coding DNA: TGTGCCAGCAGCTTAGGGGGGCCCAAGGGACCCCCGAGGGAGCAGTACTTC. It translates to CASSLGGPKGPPREQYF.

The rearrangement uses TRBV11-3 and TRBJ2-2; TRBD2 agrees at 9 bases. Looked up from germline, CDR1 is SGHNT and CDR2 is YENEEA. V shed 3 bases and J 7 bases; nucleotides not matched to a gene: 9. The CDR3 is 16 residues long. The CDR3, as DNA: TGTGCCAGCAGCTTGACGGCGGGAGGGCCAAACGGGGAGCTGTTTTTT. Translation gives CASSLTAGGPNGELFF.

This sequence joins TRBV28 and TRBJ2-7; D is uncertain. Trimming shortened V by 1 base and J by 10 bases, and 8 bases separated the two germline ends. Germline CDR1 MDHEN, CDR2 SYDVKM. The CDR3 sequence is 11 residues long. The CDR3 spells CASSLSRDQYF. As DNA, the CDR3 is TGTGCCAGCAGTTTATCTAGGGATCAGTACTTC.

This clonotype was recorded a few times. This chain uses TRBV7-2 with TRBJ2-5, with 11 bases matching TRBD2. J lost 5 bases, V lost 5 bases, and 10 bases had no gene match. The CDR3 totals 16 residues. Germline CDR1 is SGHTA and CDR2 is FQGNSA. The CDR3 bases are TGTGCCAGCAGCCTAATTAGCGGGAGGGTCCTTGAGACCCAGTACTTC. Its protein is CASSLISGRVLETQYF.

In its sample, this clonotype was seen a few times. The gene calls are TRBV24-1 and TRBJ2-3; D gene ambiguous. This CDR3 is built from 11 residues. CDR1 and CDR2 (germline): KGHDR, SFDVKD. Between the trimmed V and J ends, which lost 4 bases and 10 bases, there was a span of 8 bases. CDR3 sequence (DNA): TGTGCCACCAGTGACCCCTACTCGCAGTATTTT. It specifies CATSDPYSQYF.

The chain links TRBV20-1 to TRBJ2-7; D remains unclear. V lost 0 bases to trimming and J lost 3 bases, with 12 bases between them. Germline V gives CDR1 DFQATT, CDR2 SNEGSKA (reference sequence). The CDR3 extends over 14 amino acids. The CDR3 protein is CSARDSGEHYEQYF. In nucleotides, the CDR3 is TGCAGTGCTAGAGATTCAGGCGAACACTACGAGCAGTACTTC.

CDR3 bases: TGTGCCAGCAGCCCAGGACTAGCGCGCATCTCTGGGGCCAACGTCCTGACTTTC. Translated: CASSPGLARISGANVLTF. The chain has TRBV4-2 and TRBJ2-6; TRBD2 matches 9 bases. V trimming: 4 bases; J trimming: 0 bases; junction bases outside the gene matches: 7. The CDR3 consists of 18 residues. Germline CDR1 reads LGHNA; CDR2 reads YNFKEQ.

The chain combines TRBV6-2 or TRBV6-3 with TRBJ2-2, with D perhaps matching TRBD2 (6 bases). V dropped 7 bases and J dropped 5 bases, with 14 bases sitting between them. Germline V gene lookup returns CDR1 MNHEY and CDR2 SVGEGT. CDR3 length: 14 amino acids. CDR3 sequence (DNA): TGTGCCAGCATGGAGGCGGGACCAACCGGGGAGCTGTTTTTT. This translates into CASMEAGPTGELFF.

This clonotype showed up just a few times. The chain employs TRBV5-4 and TRBJ1-1, with a weak D call TRBD1 (6 bases). Germline V CDR1 and CDR2: SGHNT, YYREEE (reference sequence). The CDR3 extends over 12 amino acids. V dropped 2 bases and J dropped 5 bases, with 7 bases sitting between them. The CDR3 nucleotides read TGTGCCAGCAGCTTCCAGGGGACTGAAGCTTTCTTT. Translating it yields CASSFQGTEAFF.

This sequence joins TRBV7-2 and TRBJ2-1, with 15 bases identical to TRBD2. Germline lookup yields CDR1 SGHTA and CDR2 FQGNSA. V lost 5 bases, J lost 1 base, and 6 bases stayed unmatched. CDR3 size: 18 residues. The DNA for the CDR3 is TGTGCCAGCAGCGTCGGACTAGCGGGAGGGCCTTCCTACAATGAGCAGTTCTTC. The encoded protein is CASSVGLAGGPSYNEQFF.

The J gene is TRBJ2-7, the V gene TRBV19; tentative D call: TRBD2 (6 bases). The CDR3 runs 14 residues. Deletions cut 6 bases from V and 7 bases from J, with 19 bases between. The germline V gene has CDR1 LNHDA and CDR2 SQIVND (reference sequence). CDR3 sequence reads: CASRLANHEGEQYF. CDR3 nucleotides: TGTGCCAGTAGGCTAGCGAATCACGAGGGGGAGCAGTACTTC.

This clonotype was found a few times. The chain carries TRBV20-1 and TRBJ2-1, with no clear D. The germline V gene has CDR1 DFQATT and CDR2 SNEGSKA (reference sequence). Deletions cut 0 bases from V and 7 bases from J, with 4 bases between. The CDR3 is 11 residues long. The CDR3, as DNA: TGCAGTGCTAGAGATAGGAATGAGCAGTTCTTC. Its translation is CSARDRNEQFF.

This clonotype has only one observation. CDR3 amino acids: CASTDRMTYEQYF. CDR3 sequence (DNA): TGTGCCAGCACGGACAGGATGACCTACGAGCAGTACTTC. V gene TRBV2 combines with J gene TRBJ2-7, with 7 bases aligning to TRBD1. This CDR3 spans 13 amino acids. The germline V gene encodes CDR1 SNHLY and CDR2 FYNNEI. J lost 2 bases, V lost 7 bases, and 5 bases had no gene match.

The chain uses TRBV27 and TRBJ2-7; 10 nucleotides line up with TRBD2. CDR1 and CDR2 from the germline V gene are MNHEY and SMNVEV (reference sequence). The CDR3 length is 15 residues. Losses at the gene ends were 6 bases for V and 0 bases for J; bases not matched to a gene: 5. The CDR3 DNA follows: TGTGCCAGCAGCGCGACTAGCGGGCTCTCCTACGAGCAGTACTTC. The encoded protein is CASSATSGLSYEQYF.

The chain links TRBV6-1 to TRBJ2-3; perhaps D is TRBD1 or TRBD2 (5 bases each). Germline CDR1 MNHNS, CDR2 SASEGT. Trimming stripped 8 bases from V and 6 bases from J, with 21 bases between. The CDR3 is 15 residues long. The CDR3 protein is CASRVYPGTDDTQYF. In nucleotides, the CDR3 is TGTGCCAGCCGAGTGTACCCAGGGACCGACGATACGCAGTATTTT.

By frequency in the sample, this clonotype is medium-sized (0.01 to 0.1%). The J gene is TRBJ1-5, the V gene TRBV24-1, with TRBD1 as a possible D gene (5 bases). The CDR3 consists of 13 residues. Between the trimmed V and J ends, which lost 4 bases and 4 bases, there was a span of 7 bases. Per germline, CDR1 KGHDR and CDR2 SFDVKD. The CDR3 region has the DNA TGTGCCACCAGTGACCCAGGGAATCAGCCCCAGCATTTT. Translated, it gives CATSDPGNQPQHF.

The chain joins TRBV27 to TRBJ2-1; 8 positions match TRBD2. The CDR3 totals 15 residues. V shed 1 base and J 9 bases; nucleotides not matched to a gene: 8. Germline assignment: CDR1 MNHEY and CDR2 SMNVEV (reference sequence). The CDR3 region has the DNA TGTGCCAGCAGTTTATTTCGTCTAGCGGGTAGTGAGCAGTTCTTC. This gives the protein CASSLFRLAGSEQFF.

This clonotype was recorded only once. The chain is built from TRBV20-1 and TRBJ1-1; a weak D match, TRBD1 (5 bases). There are 12 residues in the CDR3. CDR1 and CDR2 from the germline V gene are DFQATT and SNEGSKA (reference sequence). V lost 2 bases and J lost 5, with 9 bases in between. This CDR3 reads CSARQGGTEAFF. CDR3 bases: TGCAGTGCTAGACAGGGAGGTACTGAAGCTTTCTTT.

This clonotype has only one observation. The gene calls are TRBV15 and TRBJ2-1; no definite D call. Germline CDR1 LNHNV, CDR2 YYDKDF (reference sequence). The length of the CDR3 is 16 residues. The germline V and J ends were trimmed by 3 bases and 0 bases, with 12 bases remaining between them. The DNA for the CDR3 is TGTGCCACCAGCAGGGTATTGGTGAGCTCCTACAATGAGCAGTTCTTC. Encoded protein: CATSRVLVSSYNEQFF.

This rearrangement joins TRBV5-1 to TRBJ2-3; 10 bases align to TRBD1. The CDR3 has 16 residues. Germline V gene sequence: CDR1 SGHRS, CDR2 YFSETQ. With 0 bases clipped from V and 2 bases from J, the junction kept 3 bases outside the gene matches. CDR3 DNA: TGCGCCAGCAGCTTGGGGACAGGGGGTCCCACAGATACGCAGTATTTT. This sequence encodes CASSLGTGGPTDTQYF.